Listed here is a single TCR beta chain. The target of this receptor is not known. Nothing much larger sits one base from this clone, and base qualities are not available. There are 17 amino acids in the CDR3, from cysteine to phenylalanine inclusive. Of the read, only the CDR3 DNA is kept; its 51 bases are in frame from base 1. After removal of 6 bases from V and 4 bases from J, the junction retains 5 bases not matched to a gene. CDR1 KGHDR and CDR2 SFDVKD were looked up in the germline V gene. The CDR3 regions of human TCRbeta chains were analyzed by immunosequencing. The paper's data handling went like this. TCRs in the repertoires were matched against a reference library of SARS-CoV-2-specific TCRs that had been generated with the MIRA antigen-specificity platform. Breadth was defined as the fraction of unique TCRs that were SARS-CoV-2-associated, and depth was defined as the fraction of total T cells that were SARS-CoV-2-associated. Using the MIRA data, every spike-specific TCR was mapped to the spike region that the TCR reacted to and assigned to either a CD4 or a CD8 class. Log10-transformed breadth and depth values were compared by one-way ANOVA with Sidak's multiple comparisons tests. In TCRdb, the immuneACCESS table is reduced to in-frame sequences with V and J assigned. These tables do not hold every clone; where another copy was compared, an unresolved V gene accounts for under half, and the others remain unexplained. Clone size and V and J calls were adopted from that table, with D and trimming inferred from the DNA. This sample is represented by 130,000 to 150,000 clones; roughly nine tenths of them were singletons. 1.5% to 2% of the sample goes to the ten largest clones.

This record comes from a study of T cell responses to AZD1222 COVID-19 vaccine (dated by TCRdb to 2020 to 2023). For the wider study: A total of over 230 trial participants underwent TCR sequencing, of whom around 200 received two doses of AZD1222 and approximately 25 received two doses of the MenACWY control vaccine. Enrollment into the trials was organized by age into subgroups of 18-55, 56-69 and 70-plus years, and those subgroups contained roughly 150, 30 and 60 TCR-sequenced participants, respectively.

This specimen's time point label, interpreted: about 28 days (+/-7) after the second vaccine dose. AZD1222 recipients given second doses at about 4 weeks or at about 12 weeks were pooled, since spike-specific TCR depth and breadth were not found to differ between the two schedules. The vaccinee samples were drawn from two UK trials, COV001 and COV002, one of which was a single-blind randomized controlled phase 2/3 trial testing AZD1222 (ChAdOx1 nCoV-19) in healthy adults. For TCRbeta chain sequencing, PBMC samples from trial participants were taken at day 0 and at day 28 after the second dose. General findings and caveats noted by the study authors: Most participants were white British and females outnumbered males, and the authors suggested that clonal diversity may have been underestimated. In the small 56-69-year group, the increase in depth fell short of significance, most likely because of low power. Spike-specific TCR breadth and depth rose significantly after two AZD1222 doses compared with day 0 and with MenACWY recipients. Because no day 14 peak-response samples were available, repertoires were characterized only after the peak T cell response. Only five or six AZD1222 recipients were SARS-CoV-2 seropositive at baseline, limiting conclusions about previously exposed vaccinees. CD4 TCRs associated with the vaccine covered the entire spike protein, and the dominant responses were in regions 160-218 and 743-854. Epitopes outside the regions mutated in the B.1.351 and B.1.1.7 variants were reportedly recognized by nearly half of the unique spike-specific TCRs.

Recombination linked TRBV24-1 to TRBJ2-1, with TRBD2 matching 16 junction bases. The sequence came from an adult who received the AZD1222 COVID-19 vaccine. The sequences come from peripheral blood, collected 28 days after the second AZD1222 dose. The CDR3 amino acid sequence is: CATSKGLAGGRYNEQFF. The DNA sequence is as follows: TGTGCCACCAGTAAGGGACTAGCGGGAGGGAGATACAATGAGCAGTTCTTC.